Listed here are 10 T cell receptor beta chains from one sample, sequenced in a study of ipilimumab plus nivolumab after autologous stem cell transplantation (dated by TCRdb to about 2021). The method behind the library was the immunoSEQ multiplex PCR assay. This immuneACCESS table, as held by TCRdb, lists in-frame sequences with V and J called but not all clones. Of the missing ones, under half trace to an unresolved V gene in checked studies; the others have no known cause. Present in this sample are roughly 86,000 clones, about 83% of which were seen just once. The top ten clonotypes cover around 2% of the sample. The input for sequencing was PBMCs, taken in a trial of ipilimumab plus nivolumab as post-transplant consolidation. The receptor set was obtained from a male donor with diffuse large B-cell lymphoma.

The V gene is TRBV6-6, the J gene TRBJ1-6; TRBD1 matches at 8 bases. The CDR3 covers 14 residues. Germline assignment: CDR1 MNHNY and CDR2 SVGAGI (reference sequence). With V trimmed by 4 bases and J by 8 bases, 4 bases remained unmatched. DNA for the CDR3: TGTGCCAGCAGTTTCAGGACAGGGTATTCACCCCTCCACTTT. It translates to CASSFRTGYSPLHF.

This sequence joins TRBV2 and TRBJ1-2, with D unclear. The CDR3 runs to 16 residues. In germline, CDR1 is SNHLY, CDR2 FYNNEI. V shed 4 bases and J shed 0 bases, with 15 bases lying between them. The CDR3 region is CASSGLGSRSNYGYTF. The CDR3 DNA is TGTGCCAGCAGTGGCCTAGGGTCACGTTCTAACTATGGCTACACCTTC.

The chain is built from TRBV6-5 and TRBJ1-6; D unresolved. The CDR3 has 12 amino acids. Trimming removed 6 bases from V and 10 bases from J, with 10 bases in between. CDR1 is MNHEY and CDR2 is SVGAGI in the germline V gene. The CDR3 loop is CASSYGESPLHF. CDR3 sequence (DNA): TGTGCCAGCAGCTACGGGGAGTCACCCCTCCACTTT.

The genes are TRBV5-1 and TRBJ2-3; TRBD1 aligns across 7 bases. The junction had 4 bases not matched to a gene; V was cut back by 3 bases and J by 3 bases. The CDR3 extends over 14 amino acids. CDR1 SGHRS and CDR2 YFSETQ come from the germline V gene. CDR3 nucleotide sequence: TGCGCCAGCAGCTCCGAGGGGGCGACAGATACGCAGTATTTT. Protein: CASSSEGATDTQYF.

V gene TRBV18 combines with J gene TRBJ2-2; the match to TRBD2 covers 15 bases. CDR1 is KGHSH, CDR2 LQKENI, per germline. V shed 5 bases and J 3 bases; nucleotides not matched to a gene: 1. The length of the CDR3 is 16 residues. The CDR3 is CASSRTSGGDTGELFF. As DNA, the CDR3 is TGTGCCAGCTCAAGGACTAGCGGGGGGGACACCGGGGAGCTGTTTTTT.

In regard to this clone: This same CDR3 is encoded by further DNA sequences in the sample. The chain recombines TRBV11-2 with TRBJ2-3, with D uncertain. CDR1 SGHAT and CDR2 FQNNGV come from the germline V gene. The CDR3 runs 12 residues. Trimming took 3 bases from V and 7 from J, leaving 8 bases between them. This CDR3 is CASSLLGNTQYF. The CDR3 DNA sequence: TGTGCCAGCAGCTTGTTGGGAAATACGCAGTATTTT.

This clone has ten or more counts. The rearrangement joins TRBV19 to TRBJ2-3; no firm D call. This CDR3 is 11 amino acids long. Germline values: CDR1 LNHDA, CDR2 SQIVND (reference sequence). Trimming took 4 bases from V and 2 from J, leaving 1 base between them. The CDR3 sequence is CASSNTDTQYF. Written as DNA, the CDR3 is TGTGCCAGTAGTAACACAGATACGCAGTATTTT.

V gene TRBV19 combines with J gene TRBJ1-2; D is unclear. The CDR3 is made up of 15 amino acids. Germline V gene data show CDR1 as LNHDA and CDR2 as SQIVND (reference sequence). Trimming removed 7 bases from V and 4 bases from J, with 19 bases in between. CDR3 residues: CASTQPAGALYGYTF. CDR3 nucleotides: TGTGCCAGTACCCAGCCGGCGGGAGCGCTCTATGGCTACACCTTC.

This clone was counted between two and nine times. The V call is TRBV5-1, the J call TRBJ1-1; a possible D gene is TRBD1 (5 bases). The CDR3 has 14 amino acids. The V gene's germline CDR1 is SGHRS and CDR2 YFSETQ. V was clipped by 2 bases and J by 5 bases, with 13 bases between them. CDR3 loop: CASSLGERRTEAFF. The CDR3 DNA is TGCGCCAGCAGCTTAGGGGAGCGGAGAACTGAAGCTTTCTTT.

The J gene is TRBJ2-2, the V gene TRBV6-6; the match to TRBD1 covers 8 bases. The CDR3 contains 14 residues. Germline CDR1 MNHNY, CDR2 SVGAGI (reference sequence). Unmatched junction bases numbered 4, after V lost 6 bases and J lost 4 bases. CDR3 DNA: TGTGCCAGCAGCCGAGACAGGGGCACCGGGGAGCTGTTTTTT. Translated: CASSRDRGTGELFF.